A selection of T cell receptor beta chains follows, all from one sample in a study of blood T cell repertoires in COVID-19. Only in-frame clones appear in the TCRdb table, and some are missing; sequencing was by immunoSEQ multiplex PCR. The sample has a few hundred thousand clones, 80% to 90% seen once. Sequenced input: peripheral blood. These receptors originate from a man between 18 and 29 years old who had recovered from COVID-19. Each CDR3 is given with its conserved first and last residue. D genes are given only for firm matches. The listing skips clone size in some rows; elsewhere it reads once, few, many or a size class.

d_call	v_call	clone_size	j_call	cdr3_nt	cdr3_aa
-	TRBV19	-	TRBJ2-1	TGTGCCAGTAGTATAGTCACAGGACCCTACAATGAGCAGTTCTTC	CASSIVTGPYNEQFF
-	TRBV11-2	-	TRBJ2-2	TGTGCCTACCGAACGCGCACCGGGGAGCTGTTTTTT	CAYRTRTGELFF
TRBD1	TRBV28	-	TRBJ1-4	TGTGCCAGCAGTTTATGGAGAGGGGCAGGGGGCGAAGGTCTGTTTTTT	CASSLWRGAGGEGLFF
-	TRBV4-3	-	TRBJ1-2	TGCGCCAGCAGCCAAGATGTGGCAGCTCGCGGAGGCTACACCTTC	CASSQDVAARGGYTF
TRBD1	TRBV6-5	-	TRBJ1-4	TGTGCCAGCAGTTACGGGACAGGACGCGAAAAACTGTTTTTT	CASSYGTGREKLFF
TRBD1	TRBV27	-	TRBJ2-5	TGTGCCAGCAGTTTATTTTTGGGACAGCAAGAGACCCAGTACTTC	CASSLFLGQQETQYF
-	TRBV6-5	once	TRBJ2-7	TGTGCCAGCAGTTACTCTGGCAGGGATTACGAGCAGTACTTC	CASSYSGRDYEQYF
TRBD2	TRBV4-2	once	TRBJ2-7	TGTGCCAGCAGCCAAGGGGCGGGAGTACCCCACGAGCAGTACTTC	CASSQGAGVPHEQYF
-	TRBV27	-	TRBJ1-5	TGTGCCAGCAGTTCAGGAATCAATCAGCCCCAGCATTTT	CASSSGINQPQHF
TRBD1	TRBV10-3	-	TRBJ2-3	TGTGCCATCCAGGGACAGGGAACAGATACGCAGTATTTT	CAIQGQGTDTQYF
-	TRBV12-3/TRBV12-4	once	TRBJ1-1	TGTGCCAGCAGTTTAGGGACTGGACTTGAAGCTTTCTTT	CASSLGTGLEAFF